The clone carrying this T cell receptor (beta chain) has more than one count but fewer than ten. This sample was taken from a study of patients and donors after allogeneic stem cell transplantation. From the RT-PCR reads, TCRdb called clonotypes with MiXCR, one entry per CDR3 protein. The sample includes fewer than 60,000 distinct CDR3 sequences, about 14% of them seen just once. V gave up 7 bases and J gave up 6 bases; unmatched junction bases: 5. The CDR3 is 13 residues long. From germline, CDR1 is SEHNR and CDR2 FQNEAQ (reference sequence). The chain is built from TRBV7-9 and TRBJ2-1; 8 bases line up with TRBD2. Sequenced: blood, either unsorted or a sorted T cell fraction (not recorded which). The TCR originated in a human donor who was either an allogeneic HSCT recipient or a stem cell or donor lymphocyte infusion donor (not recorded which). It is not recorded whose cells these are; they may come from a transplant donor. The CDR3 protein is CASIPRGGNEQFF. The CDR3 DNA is TGTGCCAGCATCCCCCGGGGGGGCAATGAGCAGTTCTTC.